This TCR beta chain was sequenced for a study of cytomegalovirus exposure and HLA in healthy donors. Study-wide results and limits: In vitro experiments confirmed that three CMV-associated chains were specific for CMV antigens. Among TCR sequences, most were rare, though some public TCRs appeared in many donors. Differences between HLA loci emerged in a later analysis of TCR association rates, with DRB1 most and HLA-C fewest.

This PCR relied on a set of 60 Vbeta primers and 13 Jbeta primers. The method was immunoSEQ multiplex PCR; TCRdb's version includes in-frame clones alone and lacks a portion of them. The profile shows fewer than 200,000 clones, approximately 80% of them singletons. Looked up from germline, CDR1 is SGHRS and CDR2 is YFSETQ. V shed 4 bases and J shed 4 bases, with 20 bases lying between them. This CDR3 has 16 residues. As regards this clone: Antigen unknown.

This chain connects TRBV5-1 to TRBJ1-2; TRBD1 might be the D (6 bases). Sequencing was carried out using PBMCs. This receptor was identified in a young man in good health and CMV-seronegative. CDR3 nucleotide sequence: TGCGCCAGCAGCGTCGATCGGGACAAAAGCAGCTATGGCTACACCTTC. Translation gives CASSVDRDKSSYGYTF.